A single sample gave rise to the 15 T cell receptor beta chains below, sequenced in a study of shared clonotypes between healthy human individuals. Here immunoSEQ multiplex PCR was the method, and the copy in TCRdb shows in-frame clones only, minus some. There are about 480,000 clones in the sample; approximately 79% occur only once, and 10% to 15% lies in the top ten. Input material: PBMCs. The receptors come from a woman aged 40 to 50 in good health. Some clones in this sample may be carry-over from other donors' samples.

The chain joins TRBV7-9 to TRBJ1-2; D remains unclear. Germline V gene data show CDR1 as SEHNR and CDR2 as FQNEAQ (reference sequence). V gave up 3 bases and J gave up 0 bases, with 5 bases separating them. This CDR3 has 13 amino acids. The CDR3 protein is CASSFLANYGYTF. CDR3 DNA sequence: TGTGCCAGCAGCTTTTTAGCTAACTATGGCTACACCTTC.

The rearrangement links TRBV28 to TRBJ1-2, with a possible D match to TRBD1 (5 bases). The CDR3 runs to 13 residues. The germline CDR1 and CDR2 sequences are MDHEN and SYDVKM. V was pared by 7 bases and J by 3 bases, with 12 bases between. The CDR3 loop is CASTPGAHYGYTF. CDR3 nucleotides: TGTGCCAGCACCCCCGGGGCGCACTATGGCTACACCTTC.

The genes are TRBV6-6 and TRBJ2-5; D gene ambiguous. CDR3 length equals 14 residues. V dropped 3 bases and J dropped 7 bases, with 15 bases sitting between them. Germline V gene sequence: CDR1 MNHNY, CDR2 SVGAGI (reference sequence). This CDR3 reads CASSYDLGFGTQYF. For the CDR3, the DNA is TGTGCCAGCAGTTATGACCTCGGGTTTGGGACCCAGTACTTC.

This chain connects TRBV19 to TRBJ1-2; D might be TRBD1 (6 bases). CDR1 and CDR2 (germline): LNHDA, SQIVND (reference sequence). The CDR3 loop spans 19 amino acids. The V end was cut by 1 base, the J end by 1 base, with 22 bases between. The CDR3 coding sequence is TGTGCCAGTAGTATAGGACGTAGGACAGCTCCATCAAGTAACTATGGCTACACCTTC. Residues: CASSIGRRTAPSSNYGYTF.

The chain recombines TRBV27 with TRBJ2-6; 11 positions agree with TRBD2. With 7 bases clipped from V and 0 bases from J, the junction kept 14 bases outside the gene matches. Germline CDR1 and CDR2: MNHEY and SMNVEV (reference sequence). The CDR3 has 20 residues. CDR3 nucleotide sequence: TGTGCCAGCATGAGAATTCTAGCGGGAGGACCTACCTCTGGGGCCAACGTCCTGACTTTC. It specifies CASMRILAGGPTSGANVLTF.

This clone was found once. V is TRBV5-1 and J is TRBJ2-1, with 7 nucleotides matching TRBD2. Germline loops: CDR1 SGHRS, CDR2 YFSETQ. V was clipped by 3 bases and J by 2 bases; unmatched bases: 8. The length of the CDR3 is 16 residues. The CDR3 nucleotides read TGCGCCAGCAGCTCGACGACTAGCAGCACCTACAATGAGCAGTTCTTC. Translation: CASSSTTSSTYNEQFF.

The chain links TRBV11-3 to TRBJ2-3; 7 bases line up with TRBD2. Germline assignment: CDR1 SGHNT and CDR2 YENEEA. CDR3 length: 19 amino acids. V dropped 4 bases and J dropped 4; count of bases not matched to a gene: 20. This CDR3 is CASSYPPAGTSTGPDTQYF. CDR3 sequence (DNA): TGTGCCAGCAGCTACCCCCCAGCGGGAACTTCTACCGGGCCAGATACGCAGTATTTT.

Points on this clone: The sample contains more than one DNA sequence encoding this CDR3. The chain is built from TRBV30 and TRBJ1-1, with no clear D. Germline CDR1 is GTSNPN and CDR2 is SVGIG (reference sequence). The CDR3 has 13 residues. Deletions cut 0 bases from V and 4 bases from J, with 9 bases between. The CDR3 DNA follows: TGTGCCTGGAGTGTACTCGGTGGCACTGAAGCTTTCTTT. Amino acids: CAWSVLGGTEAFF.

The chain links TRBV28 to TRBJ2-1; TRBD1 agrees at 9 bases. This CDR3 spans 15 amino acids. In germline, CDR1 is MDHEN, CDR2 SYDVKM. Trimming removed 5 bases from V and 4 bases from J; junction bases left unmatched: 6. The CDR3 loop is CASSLTGGPYNEQFF. CDR3 nucleotide sequence: TGTGCCAGCAGTCTAACAGGGGGCCCATACAATGAGCAGTTCTTC.

This clone was seen only once. V and J are TRBV27 and TRBJ1-1; 9 bases match TRBD1. J lost 5 bases, V lost 6 bases, and 7 bases had no gene match. Looked up from germline, CDR1 is MNHEY and CDR2 is SMNVEV (reference sequence). CDR3 size: 14 residues. The CDR3 is CASRTDRGWTEAFF. CDR3 DNA sequence: TGTGCCAGCAGGACCGACAGGGGGTGGACTGAAGCTTTCTTT.

The chain is built from TRBV27 and TRBJ2-3, with TRBD1 identical over 7 bases. The CDR3 consists of 14 residues. CDR1 is MNHEY, CDR2 SMNVEV, per germline (reference sequence). The V and J ends lost 6 bases and 0 bases, in that order; junction bases with no gene match: 3. CDR3: CASRQGPSTDTQYF. The CDR3 DNA reads as TGTGCCAGCAGACAGGGGCCAAGCACAGATACGCAGTATTTT.

CDR3 DNA: TGTGCCAGCAGAATAGGGCGGGAGGTCGGTACGCAGTATTTT. Translated, it gives CASRIGREVGTQYF. V and J are TRBV28 and TRBJ2-3; TRBD2 agrees at 8 bases. The germline V gene has CDR1 MDHEN and CDR2 SYDVKM. The CDR3 is 14 amino acids. V gave up 6 bases and J gave up 8 bases; unmatched junction bases: 10.

The chain carries TRBV19 and TRBJ2-1, with 10 bases fitting TRBD1. Germline assignment: CDR1 LNHDA and CDR2 SQIVND (reference sequence). The CDR3 has 16 amino acids. Germline trimming cut 4 bases from V and 1 base from J; bases unmatched to any gene: 4. In DNA, the CDR3 is TGTGCCAGTAGTAGGGGGGGACAGGGGTCCTACAATGAGCAGTTCTTC. This encodes CASSRGGQGSYNEQFF.

V is TRBV7-2 and J is TRBJ2-1, with TRBD1 matching 7 bases. With 1 base clipped from V and 6 bases from J, the junction kept 6 bases outside the gene matches. The CDR3 is 15 amino acids. Germline values: CDR1 SGHTA, CDR2 FQGNSA. For the CDR3, the DNA is TGTGCCAGCAGCTTAGTACAGGGGCCCGCCAATGAGCAGTTCTTC. As protein: CASSLVQGPANEQFF.

The chain joins TRBV6-4 to TRBJ2-7, with 14 positions matching TRBD2. Germline trimming cut 2 bases from V and 2 bases from J; bases unmatched to any gene: 11. Germline V gene sequence: CDR1 MRHNA, CDR2 SNTAGT. The CDR3 is 19 amino acids. For the CDR3, the DNA is TGTGCCAGCAGTGACCGCGGGACTAGCGGGAGCCGGGGACCCTACGAGCAGTACTTC. Translating it yields CASSDRGTSGSRGPYEQYF.